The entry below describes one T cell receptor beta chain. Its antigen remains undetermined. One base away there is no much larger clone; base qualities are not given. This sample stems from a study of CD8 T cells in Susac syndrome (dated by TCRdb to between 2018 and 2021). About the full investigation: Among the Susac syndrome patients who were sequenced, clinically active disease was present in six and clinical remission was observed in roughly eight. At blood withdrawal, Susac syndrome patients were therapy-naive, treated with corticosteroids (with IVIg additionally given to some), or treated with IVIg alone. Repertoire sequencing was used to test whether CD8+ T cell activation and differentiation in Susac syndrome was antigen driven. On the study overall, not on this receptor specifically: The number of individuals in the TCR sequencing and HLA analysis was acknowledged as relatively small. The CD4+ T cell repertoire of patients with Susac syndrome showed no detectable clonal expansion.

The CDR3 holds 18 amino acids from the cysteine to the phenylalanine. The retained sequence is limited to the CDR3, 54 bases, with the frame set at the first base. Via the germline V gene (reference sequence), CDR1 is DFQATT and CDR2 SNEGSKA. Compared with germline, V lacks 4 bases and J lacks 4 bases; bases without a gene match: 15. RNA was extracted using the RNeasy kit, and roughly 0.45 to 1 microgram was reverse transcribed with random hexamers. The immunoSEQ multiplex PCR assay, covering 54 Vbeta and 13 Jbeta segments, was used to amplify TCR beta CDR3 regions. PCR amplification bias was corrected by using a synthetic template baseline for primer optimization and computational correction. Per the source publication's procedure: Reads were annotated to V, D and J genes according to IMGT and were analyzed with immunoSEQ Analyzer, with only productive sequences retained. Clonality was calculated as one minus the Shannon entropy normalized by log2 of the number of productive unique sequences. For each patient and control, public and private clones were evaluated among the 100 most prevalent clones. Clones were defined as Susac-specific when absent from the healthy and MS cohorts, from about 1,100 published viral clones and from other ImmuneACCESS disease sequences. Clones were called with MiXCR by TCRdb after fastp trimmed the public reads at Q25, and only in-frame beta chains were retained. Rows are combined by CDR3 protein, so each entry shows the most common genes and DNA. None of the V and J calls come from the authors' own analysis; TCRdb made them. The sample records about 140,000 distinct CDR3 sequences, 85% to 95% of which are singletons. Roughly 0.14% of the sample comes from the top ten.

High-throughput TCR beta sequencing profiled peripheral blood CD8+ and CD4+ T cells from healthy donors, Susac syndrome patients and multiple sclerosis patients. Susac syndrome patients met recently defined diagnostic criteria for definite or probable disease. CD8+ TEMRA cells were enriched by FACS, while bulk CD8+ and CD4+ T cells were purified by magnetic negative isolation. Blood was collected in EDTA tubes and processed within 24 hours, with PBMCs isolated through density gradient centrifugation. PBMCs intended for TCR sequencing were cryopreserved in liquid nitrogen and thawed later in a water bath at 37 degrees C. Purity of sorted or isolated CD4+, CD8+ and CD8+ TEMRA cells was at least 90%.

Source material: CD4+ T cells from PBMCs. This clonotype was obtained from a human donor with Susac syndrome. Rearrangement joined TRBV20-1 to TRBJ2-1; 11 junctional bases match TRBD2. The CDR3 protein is CSANPSGGKPTQYNEQFF. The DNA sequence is TGCAGTGCTAATCCTAGCGGGGGGAAACCTACGCAATACAATGAGCAGTTCTTC.